The sequence of this T cell receptor beta chain was determined in a study of cytomegalovirus exposure and HLA in healthy donors. The CDR3 totals 13 residues. J gave up 4 bases and V 5 bases, and 6 bases lay outside the gene matches. CDR1 is SQVTM and CDR2 is ANQGSEA in the germline V gene. PCR amplification relied on 60 Vbeta primers (plus 13 Jbeta primers). The method was immunoSEQ multiplex PCR; TCRdb's version includes in-frame clones alone and lacks a portion of them. In the table there are under 200,000 clones, around 82% of which are singletons. The source is a man aged 35-49 years in good health and CMV-seronegative. Sequencing used PBMCs. J is TRBJ2-7 and V is TRBV29-1, with 9 positions matching TRBD2. CDR3 in amino acids: CSVFSGSSYEQYF. The CDR3 DNA reads as TGCAGCGTTTTTAGCGGGAGTTCTTACGAGCAGTACTTC.